This entry features one TCR beta chain sequence. The record originates from a study of CD8 T cells in Susac syndrome. Looked up from germline, CDR1 is MNHEY and CDR2 is SVGAGI. The J segment lost 6 bases and the V segment lost 5 bases, leaving 3 bases of the junction unmatched. The CDR3 sequence is 13 residues long. Roughly 0.45 to 1 ug RNA was reverse transcribed with random hexamers. A multiplex approach, immunoSEQ multiplex PCR, amplified TCR beta CDR3 across 54 Vbeta and 13 Jbeta. One entry per CDR3 protein, called by TCRdb with MiXCR from the immunoSEQ multiplex PCR reads. The repertoire has some 200,000 distinct CDR3 sequences, about 95% of them found once; the top ten carry around 0.16%.

This TCR was sampled from a human donor with Susac syndrome. Source material: CD8+ T cells from PBMCs. The gene calls are TRBV6-5 and TRBJ2-2, with 7 bases matching TRBD2. The chain's CDR3 is CASSTRGAGELFF. The CDR3 nucleotides are TGTGCCAGCAGTACCCGGGGGGCCGGGGAGCTGTTTTTT.